This TCR beta chain was identified in a study of CD8+ T cells in alopecia areata. Across the study: Treated patients swallowed 5 to 10 mg of oral tofacitinib twice daily.

Germline V CDR1 and CDR2: MGHDK, SYGVNS. The CDR3 consists of 14 residues. With 2 bases removed from V and 11 bases from J, the gap between germline ends came to 18 bases. Regarding treatment: oral pan-JAK inhibitor, 5-10 mg twice daily. Isolated RNA was reverse transcribed into cDNA used as the sequencing template. The table came from immunoSEQ multiplex PCR; TCRdb's copy has only in-frame clones and leaves some out. This sample has 130,000 or so clones, with about 86% found just once. V gene TRBV25-1 combines with J gene TRBJ1-1; unclear D gene. The clonotype comes from a human donor with alopecia areata. Material: CD8+ T cells sorted from blood, obtained at week 4, from a patient treated with tofacitinib. The CDR3 region is CASSEHREDGVAFF. Here the CDR3 DNA reads TGTGCCAGCAGTGAACACCGGGAGGATGGGGTCGCTTTCTTT.